The clone carrying this T cell receptor (beta chain) is a singleton in its sample. What it binds is not known. This sample was taken from a study of T cell responses to AZD1222 COVID-19 vaccine. Study-level results: Among vaccine-associated CD4 TCRs, coverage spanned spike, with dominance at 160-218 and 743-854. Unmutated variant regions reportedly attract nearly half of all spike-specific TCRs. Spike-specific TCR breadth rose after two AZD1222 doses, and depth rose as well.

CDR1 and CDR2 from the germline V gene are MGHRA and YSYEKL. Trimming took 5 bases from V and 7 from J, leaving 14 bases between them. There are 13 residues in the CDR3. Data came from immunoSEQ multiplex PCR; TCRdb stores just in-frame clones and leaves some out. The data contain around 250,000 clones, 85% to 95% of them singletons. Material: peripheral blood, obtained on day 0 of AZD1222 vaccination. This rearrangement joins TRBV4-1 to TRBJ1-2; D unresolved. This clonotype originated in an adult in good health. The CDR3 spells CASSDLIEPGYTF. CDR3 in DNA: TGCGCCAGCAGCGACCTTATTGAACCTGGCTACACCTTC.